The 3 T cell receptor beta chains in this list originate from one sample, sequenced in a study of T-cell reconstitution after alpha-beta-depleted transplantation in children. A TCRbeta library incorporating unique molecular identifiers was prepared. MiXCR, applied by TCRdb to the PCR reads, yields one record per CDR3 protein. The sample records around 100,000 distinct CDR3 sequences, 10% to 13% being singletons. The sample in question was PBMCs, obtained before TCRalphabeta/CD19-depleted stem cell transplant. The receptors originated from a boy younger than 10 with acute lymphoblastic leukemia, due to receive a stem cell transplant.

This chain links TRBV6-1 with TRBJ2-5; 7 bases align to TRBD2. This CDR3 is 17 amino acids long. Germline loops: CDR1 MNHNS, CDR2 SASEGT. Trimming at V came to 6 bases and at J to 7 bases, leaving 20 bases not matched to a gene. This CDR3 is CASSSNGLAGVGGTQYF. The CDR3 bases are TGTGCCAGCAGCTCAAACGGCCTTGCGGGAGTTGGTGGGACCCAGTACTTC.

In its sample, this clonotype was seen many times. This chain uses TRBV7-8 with TRBJ1-1; D might be TRBD1 (5 bases). The germline V and J ends were trimmed by 7 bases and 8 bases, with 14 bases remaining between them. CDR1 and CDR2 (germline): SGHVS, FQNEAQ. The CDR3 covers 12 residues. The CDR3 coding sequence is TGTGCCAGCACCTCTGGGGGGTCGGAAGCTTTCTTT. As protein: CASTSGGSEAFF.

This sequence joins TRBV7-9 and TRBJ2-3, with D perhaps TRBD1 or TRBD2 (5 bases each). With 1 base removed from V and 5 bases from J, the gap between germline ends came to 10 bases. Germline V gene sequence: CDR1 SEHNR, CDR2 FQNEAQ (reference sequence). The CDR3 extends over 14 amino acids. In DNA, the CDR3 is TGTGCCAGCAGCTTAGACGGGGCGAGAGATACGCAGTATTTT. Translation: CASSLDGARDTQYF.